A selection of T cell receptor beta chains follows, all from one sample in a study of T cell responses to AZD1222 COVID-19 vaccine. Sequenced by immunoSEQ multiplex PCR; TCRdb stores in-frame clones only, minus some. The top ten hold around 0.5% of the sample, which has about 270,000 clones, almost 95% seen once. The sequencing here drew on peripheral blood, taken 28 days after the second AZD1222 dose. These receptors were obtained from an adult who received the AZD1222 COVID-19 vaccine. CDR3s include the opening cysteine and the closing phenylalanine or tryptophan. The order of the fields is V gene, clone size, J gene, D gene, CDR3 protein. D genes are given only for firm matches. Expanded clones get a size class; other rows say once, few or many, or leave the size out.

TRBV28	-	TRBJ2-7	TRBD1	CASRYGTGNIWGYEQYF
TRBV9	-	TRBJ2-3	-	CASSRSTDTQYF
TRBV2	once	TRBJ1-2	-	CASIVLGGVNGYTF
TRBV28	-	TRBJ1-2	TRBD1	CASSLSDRVRGYTF
TRBV5-1	-	TRBJ1-4	-	CASSLAGAGNEKLFF
TRBV7-2	-	TRBJ2-5	-	CASSPGHLQETQYF
TRBV19	-	TRBJ1-5	-	CASSADTAYQPQHF
TRBV7-2	-	TRBJ1-5	TRBD1	CASSIRATGDQPQHF
TRBV23-1	-	TRBJ2-7	-	CASHRRGSKIEQYF
TRBV28	-	TRBJ1-1	TRBD1	CASSLSGTGTSMNTEAFF